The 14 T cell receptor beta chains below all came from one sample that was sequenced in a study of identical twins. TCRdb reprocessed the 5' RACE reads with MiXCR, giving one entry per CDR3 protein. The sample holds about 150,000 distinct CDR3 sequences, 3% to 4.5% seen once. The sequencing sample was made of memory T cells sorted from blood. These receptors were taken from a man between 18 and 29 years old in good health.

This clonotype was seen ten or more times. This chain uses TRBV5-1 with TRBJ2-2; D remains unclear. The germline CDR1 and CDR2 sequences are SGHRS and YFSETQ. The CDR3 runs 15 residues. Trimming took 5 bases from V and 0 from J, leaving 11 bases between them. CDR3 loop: CASRVGSSNTGELFF. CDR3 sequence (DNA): TGCGCCAGCAGGGTCGGAAGCTCGAACACCGGGGAGCTGTTTTTT.

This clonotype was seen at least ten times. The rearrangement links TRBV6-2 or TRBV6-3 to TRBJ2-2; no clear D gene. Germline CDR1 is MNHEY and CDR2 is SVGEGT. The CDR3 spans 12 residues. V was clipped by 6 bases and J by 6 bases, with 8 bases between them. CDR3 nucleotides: TGTGCCAGCAGGATAGGGTCCGGGGAGCTGTTTTTT. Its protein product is CASRIGSGELFF.

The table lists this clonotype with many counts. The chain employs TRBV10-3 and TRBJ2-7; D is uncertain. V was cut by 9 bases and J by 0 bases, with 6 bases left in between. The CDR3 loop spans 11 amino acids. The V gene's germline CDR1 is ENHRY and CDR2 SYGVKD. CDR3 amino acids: CAIGNSYEQYV. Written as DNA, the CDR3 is TGTGCCATAGGGAACTCCTACGAGCAGTACGTC.

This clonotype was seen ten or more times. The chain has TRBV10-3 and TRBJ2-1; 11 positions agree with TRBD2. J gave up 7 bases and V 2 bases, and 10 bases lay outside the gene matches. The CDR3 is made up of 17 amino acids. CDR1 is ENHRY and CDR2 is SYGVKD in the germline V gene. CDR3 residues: CAISEMAVSGRANEQFF. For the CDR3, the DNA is TGTGCCATCAGTGAGATGGCGGTTAGCGGGAGGGCGAATGAGCAGTTCTTC.

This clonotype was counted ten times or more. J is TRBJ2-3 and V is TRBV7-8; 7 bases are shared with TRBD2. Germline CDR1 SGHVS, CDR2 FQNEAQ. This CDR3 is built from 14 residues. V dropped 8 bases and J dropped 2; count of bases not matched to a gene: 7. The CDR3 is CASRHRDYTDTQYF. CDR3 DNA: TGTGCCAGCCGCCACCGGGACTACACAGATACGCAGTATTTT.

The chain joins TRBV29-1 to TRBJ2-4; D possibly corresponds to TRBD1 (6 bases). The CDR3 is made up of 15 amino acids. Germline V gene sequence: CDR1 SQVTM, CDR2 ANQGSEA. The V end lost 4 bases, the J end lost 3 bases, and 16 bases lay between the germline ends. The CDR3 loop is CSVVNRVKDKNIQYF. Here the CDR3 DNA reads TGCAGCGTTGTAAACAGGGTTAAGGACAAAAACATTCAGTACTTC.

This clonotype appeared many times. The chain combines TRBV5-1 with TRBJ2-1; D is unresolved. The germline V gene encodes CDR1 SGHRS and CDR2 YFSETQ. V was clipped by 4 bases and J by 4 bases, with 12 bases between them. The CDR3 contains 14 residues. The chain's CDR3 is CASSISLGYNEQFF. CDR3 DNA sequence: TGCGCCAGCAGCATTAGCCTCGGGTACAATGAGCAGTTCTTC.

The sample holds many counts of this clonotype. This chain's CDR3 is CSARGLGGSSYEQYV. The DNA for the CDR3 is TGCAGTGCTAGAGGTTTGGGCGGAAGCTCCTACGAGCAGTACGTC. This sequence joins TRBV20-1 and TRBJ2-7; D is uncertain. Trimming cost V 1 base and J 0 bases, with 13 bases left between them. The CDR3 is 15 residues long. Germline V gene lookup returns CDR1 DFQATT and CDR2 SNEGSKA (reference sequence).

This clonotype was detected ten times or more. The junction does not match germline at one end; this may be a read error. The CDR3 sequence is CATSGDKGSQYF. The DNA of the CDR3 is TGTGCCACCAGCGGAGACAAGGGTAGCCAGTACTTC. This rearrangement joins TRBV15 to TRBJ2-5; no clear D. CDR1 is LNHNV and CDR2 is YYDKDF in the germline V gene (reference sequence). This CDR3 comprises 12 residues.

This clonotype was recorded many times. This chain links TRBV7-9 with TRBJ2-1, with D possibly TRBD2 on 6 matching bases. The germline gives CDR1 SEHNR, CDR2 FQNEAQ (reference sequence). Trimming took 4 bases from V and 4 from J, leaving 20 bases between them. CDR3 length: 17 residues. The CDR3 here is CASSSTRERARYNEQFF. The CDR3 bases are TGTGCCAGCAGCTCAACCCGCGAGCGGGCCCGTTACAATGAGCAGTTCTTC.

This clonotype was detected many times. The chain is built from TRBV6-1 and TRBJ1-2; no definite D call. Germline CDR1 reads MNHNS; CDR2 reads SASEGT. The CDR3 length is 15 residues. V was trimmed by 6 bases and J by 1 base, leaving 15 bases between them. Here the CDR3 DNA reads TGTGCCAGCAGGCCTATAGGCCTAGATAACTATGGCTACACCTTC. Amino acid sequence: CASRPIGLDNYGYTF.

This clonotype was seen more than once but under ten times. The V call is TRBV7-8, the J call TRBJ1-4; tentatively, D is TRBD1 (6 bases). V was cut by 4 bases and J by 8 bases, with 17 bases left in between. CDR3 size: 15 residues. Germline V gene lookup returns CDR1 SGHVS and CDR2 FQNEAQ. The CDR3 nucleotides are TGTGCCAGCAGCTCTTCCCGAACAGGGCGAGAAAAACTGTTTTTT. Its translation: CASSSSRTGREKLFF.

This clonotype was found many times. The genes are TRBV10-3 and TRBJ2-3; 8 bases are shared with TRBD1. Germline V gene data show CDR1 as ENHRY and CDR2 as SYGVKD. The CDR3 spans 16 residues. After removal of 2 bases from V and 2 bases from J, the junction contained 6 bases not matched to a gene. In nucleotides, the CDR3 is TGTGCCATCAGTGAGAACAGGGGGAGACCCACAGATACGCAGTATTTT. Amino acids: CAISENRGRPTDTQYF.

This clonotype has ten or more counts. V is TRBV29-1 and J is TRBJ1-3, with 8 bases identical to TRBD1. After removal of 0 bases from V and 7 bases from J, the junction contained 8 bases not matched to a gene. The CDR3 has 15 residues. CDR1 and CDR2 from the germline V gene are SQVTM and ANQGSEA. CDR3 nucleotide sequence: TGCAGCGTTGAAGACGGGACAGGCTGGGTGAACACCATATATTTT. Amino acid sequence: CSVEDGTGWVNTIYF.